Listed below are T cell receptor beta chains from one sample, sequenced in a study of blood T cell repertoires in COVID-19. This table comes from immunoSEQ multiplex PCR, and its TCRdb copy is limited to in-frame clones, with some not included. The sample contains some 220,000 clones, around 82% of which appear only once. The sequencing sample was made of peripheral blood. The receptors originated from a woman under 40 who had recovered from COVID-19. Both conserved end residues are part of each CDR3. Each record gives: J gene, V gene, CDR3 protein.

>TRBJ1-4|TRBV2
CASSDSQGGKLFF
>TRBJ1-2|TRBV9
CASSVGAGEGYGYTF
>TRBJ1-4|TRBV6-5
CASSLKHKSEKLFF
>TRBJ1-4|TRBV6-5
CASSPPGRGEKLFF
>TRBJ1-5|TRBV27
CASSPSQGINQPQHF
>TRBJ2-1|TRBV7-3
CASSFSMTSGHEQFF
>TRBJ2-3|TRBV7-2
CASSLAGGGFPSTDTQYF
>TRBJ2-7|TRBV5-1
CASSRGTTYEQYF
>TRBJ2-1|TRBV19
CASSTRAGNNEQFF
>TRBJ2-3|TRBV2
CASPRDSTAHGDTQYF
>TRBJ2-1|TRBV5-1
CASSTLAGVDNEQFF
>TRBJ1-5|TRBV19
CASSMDRREPQHF
>TRBJ1-5|TRBV19
CASSRGLGVGYQPQHF
>TRBJ1-1|TRBV5-4
CASSVVHREAFF
>TRBJ2-1|TRBV3-1/TRBV3-2
CASSQVRGLGEQFF
>TRBJ2-1|TRBV28
CASSRLAGLNTNEQFF
>TRBJ1-5|TRBV24-1
CAPSCEPQHF
>TRBJ2-3|TRBV6-2/TRBV6-3
CASSYGAESLGDTQYF
>TRBJ1-2|TRBV27
CASSPGQGGYTF
>TRBJ2-5|TRBV19
CASRTGETQYF
>TRBJ1-2|TRBV3-1/TRBV3-2
CASSHRQGNNYGYTF
>TRBJ2-7|TRBV4-1
CASSQVGIDRGHEQYF
>TRBJ2-5|TRBV18
CASSPPGRFEETQYF
>TRBJ1-4|TRBV28
CASSLAGTGREKLFF
>TRBJ2-7|TRBV5-4
CASSLPGLYEQYF